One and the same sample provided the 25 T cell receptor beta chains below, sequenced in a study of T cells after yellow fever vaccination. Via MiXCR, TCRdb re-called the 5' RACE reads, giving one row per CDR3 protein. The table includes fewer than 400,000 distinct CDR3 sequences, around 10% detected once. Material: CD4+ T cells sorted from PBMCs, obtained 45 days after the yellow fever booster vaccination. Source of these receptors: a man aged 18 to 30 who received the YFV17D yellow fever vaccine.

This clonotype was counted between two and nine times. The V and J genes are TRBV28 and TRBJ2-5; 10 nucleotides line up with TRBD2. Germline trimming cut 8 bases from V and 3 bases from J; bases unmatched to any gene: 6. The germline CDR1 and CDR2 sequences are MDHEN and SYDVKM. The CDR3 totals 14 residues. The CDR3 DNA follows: TGTGCCAGCGCCAGCGGGGGGGCAGAAGAGACCCAGTACTTC. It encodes CASASGGAEETQYF.

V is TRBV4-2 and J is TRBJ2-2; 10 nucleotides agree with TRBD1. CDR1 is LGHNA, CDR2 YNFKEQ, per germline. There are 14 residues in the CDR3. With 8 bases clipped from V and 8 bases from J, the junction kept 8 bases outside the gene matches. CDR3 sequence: CASEGQGRSGELFF. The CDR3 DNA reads TGTGCCAGCGAGGGACAGGGGAGGTCTGGGGAGCTGTTTTTT.

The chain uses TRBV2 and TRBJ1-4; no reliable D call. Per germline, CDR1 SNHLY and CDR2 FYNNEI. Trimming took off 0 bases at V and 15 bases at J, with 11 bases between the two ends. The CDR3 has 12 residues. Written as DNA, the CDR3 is TGTGCCAGCAGTGAAGCTCTGGTTAGATTGTTTTTT. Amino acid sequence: CASSEALVRLFF.

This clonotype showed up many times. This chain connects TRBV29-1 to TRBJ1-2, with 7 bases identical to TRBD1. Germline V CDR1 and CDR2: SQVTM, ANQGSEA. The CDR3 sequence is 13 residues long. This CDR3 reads CGLGGQTQGGYTF. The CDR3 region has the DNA TGCGGCTTGGGGGGACAGACGCAGGGTGGCTACACCTTC. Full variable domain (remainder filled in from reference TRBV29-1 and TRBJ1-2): SAVISQKPSRDICQRGTSLTIQCQVDSQVTMMFWYRQQPGQSLTLIATANQGSEATYESGFVIDKFPISRPNLTFSTLTVSNMSPEDSSIYLCGLGGQTQGGYTFGSGTRLTVV.

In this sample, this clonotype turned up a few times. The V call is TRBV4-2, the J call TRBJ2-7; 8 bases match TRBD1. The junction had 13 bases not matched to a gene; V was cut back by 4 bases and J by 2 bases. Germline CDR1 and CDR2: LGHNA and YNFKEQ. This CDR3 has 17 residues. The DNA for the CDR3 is TGTGCCAGCAGCCCCGGACAGGGCGCACTACTTCCCTACGAGCAGTACTTC. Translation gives CASSPGQGALLPYEQYF.

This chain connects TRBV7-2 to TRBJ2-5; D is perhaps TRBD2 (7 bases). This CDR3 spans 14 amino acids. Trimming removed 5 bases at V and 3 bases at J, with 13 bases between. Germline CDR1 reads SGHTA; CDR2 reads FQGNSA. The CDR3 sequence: CASSRGGAEETQYF. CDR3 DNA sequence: TGTGCCAGCAGCAGGGGGGGGGCCGAAGAGACCCAGTACTTC.

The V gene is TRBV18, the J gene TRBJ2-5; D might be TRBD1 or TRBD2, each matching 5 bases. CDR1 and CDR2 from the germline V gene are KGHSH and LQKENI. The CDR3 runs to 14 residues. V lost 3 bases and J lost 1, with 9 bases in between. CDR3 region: CASSPGRVQETQYF. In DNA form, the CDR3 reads TGTGCCAGCTCACCGGGACGGGTCCAAGAGACCCAGTACTTC.

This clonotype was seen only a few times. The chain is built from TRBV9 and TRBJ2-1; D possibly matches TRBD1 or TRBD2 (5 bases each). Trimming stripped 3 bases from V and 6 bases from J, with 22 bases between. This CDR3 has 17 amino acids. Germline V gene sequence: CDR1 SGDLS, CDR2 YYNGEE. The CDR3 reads CASSEISGTSHLNEQFF. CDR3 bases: TGTGCCAGCAGCGAGATTTCCGGGACGAGTCACCTCAATGAGCAGTTCTTC.

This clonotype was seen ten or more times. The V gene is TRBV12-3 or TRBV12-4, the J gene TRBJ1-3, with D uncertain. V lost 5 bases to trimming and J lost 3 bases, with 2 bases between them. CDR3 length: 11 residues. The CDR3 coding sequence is TGTGCCAGCAGTCTTGGAAACACCATATATTTT. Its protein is CASSLGNTIYF.

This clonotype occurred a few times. CDR3 amino acids: CATSDSGYTGELFF. The CDR3 nucleotides are TGTGCCACCAGTGATTCAGGGTACACCGGGGAGCTGTTTTTT. The chain has TRBV24-1 and TRBJ2-2, with TRBD1 as a possible D gene (5 bases). CDR1 and CDR2 (germline): KGHDR, SFDVKD. The CDR3 is 14 residues long. The germline V and J ends were trimmed by 2 bases and 3 bases, with 6 bases remaining between them.

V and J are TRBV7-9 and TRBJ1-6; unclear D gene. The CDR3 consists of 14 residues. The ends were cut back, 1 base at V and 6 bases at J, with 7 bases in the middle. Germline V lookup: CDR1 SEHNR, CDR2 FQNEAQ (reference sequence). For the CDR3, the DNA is TGTGCCAGCAGCTTAGGCCACTTTAATTCACCCCTCCACTTT. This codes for CASSLGHFNSPLHF.

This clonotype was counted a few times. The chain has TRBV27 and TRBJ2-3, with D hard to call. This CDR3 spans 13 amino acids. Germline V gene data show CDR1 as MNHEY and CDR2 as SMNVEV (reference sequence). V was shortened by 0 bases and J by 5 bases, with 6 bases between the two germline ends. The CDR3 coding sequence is TGTGCCAGCAGTTTATCCTGGGAAGATACGCAGTATTTT. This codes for CASSLSWEDTQYF.

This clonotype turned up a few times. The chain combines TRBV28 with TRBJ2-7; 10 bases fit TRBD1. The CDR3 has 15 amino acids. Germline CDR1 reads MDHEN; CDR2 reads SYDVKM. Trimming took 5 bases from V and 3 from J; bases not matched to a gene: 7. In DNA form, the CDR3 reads TGTGCCAGCAGTACCCCCGGGACAGGGGTCTACGAGCAGTACGTC. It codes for CASSTPGTGVYEQYV.

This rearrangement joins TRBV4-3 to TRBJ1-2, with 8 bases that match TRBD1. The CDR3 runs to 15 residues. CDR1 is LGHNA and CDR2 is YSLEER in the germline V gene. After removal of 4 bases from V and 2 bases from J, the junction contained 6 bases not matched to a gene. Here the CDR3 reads CASSLVGTGNYGYTF. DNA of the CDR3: TGCGCCAGCAGCCTCGTCGGGACAGGAAACTATGGCTACACCTTC.

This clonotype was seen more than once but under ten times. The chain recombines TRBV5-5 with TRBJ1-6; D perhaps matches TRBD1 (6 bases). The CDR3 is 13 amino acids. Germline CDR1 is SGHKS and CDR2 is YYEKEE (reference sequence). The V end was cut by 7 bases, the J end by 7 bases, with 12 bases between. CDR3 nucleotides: TGTGCCAGCCACCGGGACATAAATTCACCCCTCCACTTT. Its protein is CASHRDINSPLHF.

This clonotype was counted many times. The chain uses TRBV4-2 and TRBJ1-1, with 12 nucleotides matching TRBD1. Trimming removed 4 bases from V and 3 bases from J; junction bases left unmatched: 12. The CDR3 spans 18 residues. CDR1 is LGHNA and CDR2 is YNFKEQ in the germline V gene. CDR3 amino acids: CASSPASGTGGADTEAFF. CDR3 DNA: TGTGCCAGCAGCCCGGCCTCCGGGACAGGGGGCGCCGACACTGAAGCTTTCTTT.

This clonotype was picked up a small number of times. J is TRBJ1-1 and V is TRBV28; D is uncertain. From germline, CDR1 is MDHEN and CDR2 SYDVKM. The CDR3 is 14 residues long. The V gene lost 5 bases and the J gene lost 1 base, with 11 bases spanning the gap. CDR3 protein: CASSPTIGNTEAFF. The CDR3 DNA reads TGTGCCAGCAGTCCGACGATTGGGAACACTGAAGCTTTCTTT.

CDR3 protein: CSARDFGTRRETQYF. The CDR3 DNA sequence: TGCAGTGCTAGAGATTTCGGGACCAGGAGGGAGACCCAGTACTTC. The chain uses TRBV20-1 and TRBJ2-5, with D tentatively TRBD1 or TRBD2 (5 bases each). CDR3 length: 15 amino acids. Germline V CDR1 and CDR2: DFQATT, SNEGSKA (reference sequence). The V gene lost 0 bases and the J gene lost 5 bases, with 16 bases spanning the gap.

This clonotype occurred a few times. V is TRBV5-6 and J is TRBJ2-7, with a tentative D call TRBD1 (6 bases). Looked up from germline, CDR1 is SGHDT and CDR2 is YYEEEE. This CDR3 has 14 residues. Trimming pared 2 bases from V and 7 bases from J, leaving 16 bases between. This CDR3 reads CASSLYQGTGEQYV. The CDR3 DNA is TGTGCCAGCAGCTTATATCAGGGGACGGGTGAGCAGTACGTC.

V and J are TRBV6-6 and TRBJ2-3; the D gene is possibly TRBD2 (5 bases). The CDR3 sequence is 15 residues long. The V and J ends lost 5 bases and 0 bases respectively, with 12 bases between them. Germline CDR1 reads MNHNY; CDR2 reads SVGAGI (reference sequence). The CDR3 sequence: CASSPGVPSTDTQYF. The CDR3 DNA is TGTGCCAGCAGTCCCGGGGTCCCTAGCACAGATACGCAGTATTTT.

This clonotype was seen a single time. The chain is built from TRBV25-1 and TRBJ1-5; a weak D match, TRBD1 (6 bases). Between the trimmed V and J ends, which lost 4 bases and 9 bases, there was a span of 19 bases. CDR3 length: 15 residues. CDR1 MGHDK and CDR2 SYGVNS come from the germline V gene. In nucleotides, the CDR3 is TGTGCCAGCAGTGTCGGTGGGGGGGCGGATGGGCCCCAGCATTTT. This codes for CASSVGGGADGPQHF.

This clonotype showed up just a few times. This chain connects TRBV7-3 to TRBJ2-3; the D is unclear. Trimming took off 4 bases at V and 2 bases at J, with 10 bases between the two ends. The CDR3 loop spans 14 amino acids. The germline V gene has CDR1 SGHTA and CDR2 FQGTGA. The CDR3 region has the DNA TGTGCCAGCAGCTCCTCCGCAGCCACAGATACGCAGTATTTT. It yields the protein CASSSSAATDTQYF.

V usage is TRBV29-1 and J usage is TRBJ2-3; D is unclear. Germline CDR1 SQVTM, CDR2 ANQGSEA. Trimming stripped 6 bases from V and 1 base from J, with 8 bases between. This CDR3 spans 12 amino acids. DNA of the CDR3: TGCAGCGTACGGAAACGCACAGATACGCAGTATTTT. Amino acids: CSVRKRTDTQYF.

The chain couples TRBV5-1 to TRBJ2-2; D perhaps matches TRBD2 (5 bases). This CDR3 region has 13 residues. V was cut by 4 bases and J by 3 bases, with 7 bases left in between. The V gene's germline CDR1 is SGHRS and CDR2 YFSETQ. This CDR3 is CASSAADTGELFF. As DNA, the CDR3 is TGCGCCAGCAGCGCAGCGGACACCGGGGAGCTGTTTTTT.

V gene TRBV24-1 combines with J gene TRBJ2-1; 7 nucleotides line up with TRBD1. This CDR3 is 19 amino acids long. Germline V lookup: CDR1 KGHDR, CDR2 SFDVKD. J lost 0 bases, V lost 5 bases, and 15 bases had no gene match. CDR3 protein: CATSAARGQSFDSYNEQFF. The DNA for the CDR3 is TGTGCCACCAGTGCTGCCCGGGGACAGTCTTTTGACTCCTACAATGAGCAGTTCTTC.